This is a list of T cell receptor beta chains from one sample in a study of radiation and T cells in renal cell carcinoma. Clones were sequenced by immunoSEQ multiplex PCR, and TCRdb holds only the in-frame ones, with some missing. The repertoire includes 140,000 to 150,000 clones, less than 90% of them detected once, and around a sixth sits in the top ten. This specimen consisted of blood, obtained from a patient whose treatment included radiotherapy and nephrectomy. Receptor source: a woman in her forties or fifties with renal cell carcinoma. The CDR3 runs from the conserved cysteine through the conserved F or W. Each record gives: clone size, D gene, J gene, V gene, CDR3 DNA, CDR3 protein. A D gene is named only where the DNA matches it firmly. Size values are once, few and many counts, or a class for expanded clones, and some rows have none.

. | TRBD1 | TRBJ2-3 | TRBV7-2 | TGTGCCAGCAGCTCGACAGGGGATACGCAGTATTTT | CASSSTGDTQYF
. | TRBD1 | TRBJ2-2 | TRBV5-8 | TGTGCCAGCAGCAGCGGACAGGGGATCGGGGAGCTGTTTTTT | CASSSGQGIGELFF
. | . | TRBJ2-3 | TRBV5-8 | TGTGCCAGCAGCTTGCCCCAGAGTACGCAGTATTTT | CASSLPQSTQYF
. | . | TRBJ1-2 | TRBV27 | TGTGCCAGCAGTTTTCTCAATCCCGGACGGGCAGCTAACTATGGCTACACCTTC | CASSFLNPGRAANYGYTF
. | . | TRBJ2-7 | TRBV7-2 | TGTGCCAGCAGCACCGACAGTGCCCTTGGGTACGAGCAGTACTTC | CASSTDSALGYEQYF
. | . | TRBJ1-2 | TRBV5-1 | TGCGCCAGCAGCCGGATATCCGAAAACTATGGCTACACCTTC | CASSRISENYGYTF
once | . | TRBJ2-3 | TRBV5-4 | TGCGCCAGCAGCCAACGGCGGTCATCAGATACGCAGTATTTT | CASSQRRSSDTQYF
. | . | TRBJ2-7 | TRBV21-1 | TGTGCCAGCAGCAAAGCGCTGCGGGAAGGGAGGGTCTACGAGCAGTACTTC | CASSKALREGRVYEQYF
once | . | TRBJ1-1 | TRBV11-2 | TGTGCCAGCAGCTTAGGAGGGGGGAGCCTCGAAGCTTTCTTT | CASSLGGGSLEAFF
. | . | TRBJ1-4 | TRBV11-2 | TGTGCCAGCAGCACCGGGACGGTTGCTAATGAAAAACTGTTTTTT | CASSTGTVANEKLFF
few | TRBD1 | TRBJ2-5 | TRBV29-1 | TGCAGCGCAACTCGGACAGGGGGCGCAGGAGAGACCCAGTACTTC | CSATRTGGAGETQYF
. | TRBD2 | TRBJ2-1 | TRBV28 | TGTGCCAGCACCATAGCGGGAATAGGATTTGAGCAGTTCTTC | CASTIAGIGFEQFF
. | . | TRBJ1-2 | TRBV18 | TGTGCCAGCTCATCTCCCTCCGGGACTCCCTATGGCTACACCTTC | CASSSPSGTPYGYTF
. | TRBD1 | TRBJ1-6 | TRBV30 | TGTGCCTGGAGTGTTGATGGGACAGGGAACTCACCCCTCCACTTT | CAWSVDGTGNSPLHF
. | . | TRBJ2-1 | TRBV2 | TGTGCCAGCAGTCCTACCGGCGCCTCGTGGACAAAAGCCCAGTTCTTC | CASSPTGASWTKAQFF
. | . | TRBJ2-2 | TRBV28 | TGTGCCAGCAGGGTCCTGAGGTCGGGGGAGCTGTTTTTT | CASRVLRSGELFF
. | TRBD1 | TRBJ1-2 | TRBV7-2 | TGTGCCAGCAGCTCAACAGGGGGCTATGGCTACACCTTC | CASSSTGGYGYTF
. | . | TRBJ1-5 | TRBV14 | TGTGCCAGCAGCCAAATCGCGGACCAGCCCCAGCATTTT | CASSQIADQPQHF
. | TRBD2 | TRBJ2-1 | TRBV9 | TGTGCCAGCAGCCCACGCCCCCAGCGGGGGGATGAGCAGTTCTTC | CASSPRPQRGDEQFF
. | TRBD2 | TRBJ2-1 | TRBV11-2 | TGTGCCAGCAGCTTAACTAGCGGGAGATACAATGAGCAGTTCTTC | CASSLTSGRYNEQFF
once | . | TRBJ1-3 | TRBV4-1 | TGCGCCAGCAGCCAAGGTTCAACGGGACTCCTCTCTGGAAACACCATATATTTT | CASSQGSTGLLSGNTIYF
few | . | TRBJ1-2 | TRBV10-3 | TGTGCCATCAGTGAGTCGGAGGTGGGAGGCTACACCTTC | CAISESEVGGYTF
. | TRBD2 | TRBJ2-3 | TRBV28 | TGTGCCAGCAGTTCTATAGGACTAGCAACAGATACGCAGTATTTT | CASSSIGLATDTQYF
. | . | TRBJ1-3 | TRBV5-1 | TGCGCCAGCAGCTTGGGGGACGTTTTCTCTGGAAACACCATATATTTT | CASSLGDVFSGNTIYF
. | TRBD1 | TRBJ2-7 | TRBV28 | TGTGCCAGCAGTCTTCCGGGACAGGGTTCTTATGAGCAGTACTTC | CASSLPGQGSYEQYF
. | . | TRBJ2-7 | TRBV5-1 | TGCGCCAGCAGCTTGGATCGGGGATTCTCCTACGAGCAGTACTTC | CASSLDRGFSYEQYF
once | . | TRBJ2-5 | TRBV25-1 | TGTGCCAGCAGCTCAACAGGGTACAGAGTCGAGACCCAGTACTTC | CASSSTGYRVETQYF
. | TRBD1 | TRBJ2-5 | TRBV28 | TGTGCCAGCAGCCCAGGGGGCCGGGAGACCCAGTACTTC | CASSPGGRETQYF
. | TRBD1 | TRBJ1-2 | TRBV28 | TGTGCCAGCAGTTTCGTCGACAGGGGGAACTATGGCTACACCTTC | CASSFVDRGNYGYTF
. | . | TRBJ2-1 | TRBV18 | TGTGCCAGCTCAACCACTAGGTTCGATGAGCAGTTCTTC | CASSTTRFDEQFF
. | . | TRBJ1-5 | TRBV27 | TGTGCCAGCAGCCCGCGAGGGGAGGGGGTACAGCCCCAGCATTTT | CASSPRGEGVQPQHF
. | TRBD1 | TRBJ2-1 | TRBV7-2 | TGTGCCAGCAGTAGCAGACAGGGGTCCCATGAGCAGTTCTTC | CASSSRQGSHEQFF
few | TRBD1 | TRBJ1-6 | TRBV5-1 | TGCGCCAGCAGCCAGAGTACCGGGACAGGGGATTCACCCCTCCACTTT | CASSQSTGTGDSPLHF
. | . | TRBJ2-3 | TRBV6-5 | TGTGCCAGCAGTCGACTAGGAGGGGTGAAGGATACGCAGTATTTT | CASSRLGGVKDTQYF
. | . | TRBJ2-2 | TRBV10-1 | TGCGCCAGCAGTTCTATGGGGACCGGGGAGCTGTTTTTT | CASSSMGTGELFF
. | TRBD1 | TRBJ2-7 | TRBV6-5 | TGTGCCAGCAGTTACCCCGGGACAGGGAAGGGTGGCGAGCAGTACTTC | CASSYPGTGKGGEQYF
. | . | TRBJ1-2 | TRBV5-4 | TGTGCCAGCAGCCAAAAGGTTGACTATGGCTACACCTTC | CASSQKVDYGYTF
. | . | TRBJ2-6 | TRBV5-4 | TGTGCCAGCAGCCCGGCTCTCTCCTCTGGGGCCAACGTCCTGACTTTC | CASSPALSSGANVLTF
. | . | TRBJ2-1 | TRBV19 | TGTGCCAGTAGCCCCGAAGTCTTACCGGGCAATGAGCAGTTCTTC | CASSPEVLPGNEQFF
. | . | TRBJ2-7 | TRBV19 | TGTGCCAGTAGTATAGTTGCTCTTGGGGAGCAGTACTTC | CASSIVALGEQYF
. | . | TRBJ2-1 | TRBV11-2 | TGTGCCAGCAGCTTAACCCCCAGGGGCGCACTAAACAATGAGCAGTTCTTC | CASSLTPRGALNNEQFF
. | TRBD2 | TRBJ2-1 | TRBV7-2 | TGTGCCAGCAGCACGGGAGGGAGCTACAATGAGCAGTTCTTC | CASSTGGSYNEQFF
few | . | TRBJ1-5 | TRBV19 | TGTGCCAGTAGCACTGTGCCTCCCCAGCATTTT | CASSTVPPQHF
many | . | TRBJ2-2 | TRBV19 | TGTGCCAGTAGTACCTACAAGGAAACCGGGGAGCTGTTTTTT | CASSTYKETGELFF
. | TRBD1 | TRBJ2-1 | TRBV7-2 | TGTGCCAGCAGCCAATGGGACAGCGTCTACAATGAGCAGTTCTTC | CASSQWDSVYNEQFF
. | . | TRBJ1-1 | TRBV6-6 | TGTGCCAGCAGTGCTGAAATTTACCGGACTGAAGCTTTCTTT | CASSAEIYRTEAFF
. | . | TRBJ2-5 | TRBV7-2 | TGTGCCAGCAGCTTGGTAGCCTCAGGGGAGACCCAGTACTTC | CASSLVASGETQYF
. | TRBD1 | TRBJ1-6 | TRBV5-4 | TGTGCCAGCAGCTTGGCAGCGACAGGGTCGAGTGGGTCACCCCTTCACTTT | CASSLAATGSSGSPLHF
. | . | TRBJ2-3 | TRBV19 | TGTGCCAGTCAAGTTGACAGGGACTCAGATACGCAGTATTTT | CASQVDRDSDTQYF
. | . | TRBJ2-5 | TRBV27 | TGTGCCAGCAGTCCTACAAGAAGGCAAGAGACCCAGTACTTC | CASSPTRRQETQYF
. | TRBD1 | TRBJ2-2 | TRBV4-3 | TGCGCCAGCAGCCAAGTGACGGACAGGGGTTGGAACACCGGGGAGCTGTTTTTT | CASSQVTDRGWNTGELFF
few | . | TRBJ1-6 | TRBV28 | TGTGCCACCGGGAGTTTATATAATTCACCCCTCCACTTT | CATGSLYNSPLHF